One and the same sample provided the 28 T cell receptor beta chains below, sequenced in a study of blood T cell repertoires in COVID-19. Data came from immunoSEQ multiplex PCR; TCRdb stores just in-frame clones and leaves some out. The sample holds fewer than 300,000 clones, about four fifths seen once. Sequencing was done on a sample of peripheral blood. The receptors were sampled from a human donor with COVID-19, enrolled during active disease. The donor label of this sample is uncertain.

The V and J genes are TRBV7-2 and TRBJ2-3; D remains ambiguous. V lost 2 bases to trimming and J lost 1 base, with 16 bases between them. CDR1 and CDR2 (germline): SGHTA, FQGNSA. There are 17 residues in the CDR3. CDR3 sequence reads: CASSLSPYFSGTDTQYF. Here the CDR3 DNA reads TGTGCCAGCAGCTTATCCCCTTATTTCTCTGGCACAGATACGCAGTATTTT.

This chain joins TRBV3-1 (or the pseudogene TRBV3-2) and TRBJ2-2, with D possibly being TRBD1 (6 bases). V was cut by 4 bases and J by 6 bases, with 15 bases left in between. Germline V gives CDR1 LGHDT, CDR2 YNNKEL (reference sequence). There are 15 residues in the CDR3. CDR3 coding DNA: TGTGCCAGCAGCCGCGGTGCAGGGGACCCCGGGGAGCTGTTTTTT. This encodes CASSRGAGDPGELFF.

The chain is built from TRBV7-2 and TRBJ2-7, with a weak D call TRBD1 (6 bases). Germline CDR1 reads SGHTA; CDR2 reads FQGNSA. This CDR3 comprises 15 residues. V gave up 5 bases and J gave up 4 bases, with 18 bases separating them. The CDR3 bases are TGTGCCAGCAGCGACCCCGGACAGATAACATACGAGCAGTACTTC. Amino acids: CASSDPGQITYEQYF.

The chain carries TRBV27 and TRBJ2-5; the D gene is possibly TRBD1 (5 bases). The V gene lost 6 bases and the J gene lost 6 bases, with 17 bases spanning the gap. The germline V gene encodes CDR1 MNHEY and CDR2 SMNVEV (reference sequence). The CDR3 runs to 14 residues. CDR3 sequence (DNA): TGTGCCAGCAGGGACGACAGAGTCGGACAGACCCAGTACTTC. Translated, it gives CASRDDRVGQTQYF.

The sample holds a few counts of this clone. The CDR3 sequence: CASSLTGPGTGELFF. The CDR3 region has the DNA TGCGCCAGCAGCTTGACAGGGCCCGGAACCGGGGAGCTGTTTTTT. The V and J genes are TRBV5-1 and TRBJ2-2; the D gene is possibly TRBD1 (6 bases). The CDR3 is 15 amino acids. Germline V gives CDR1 SGHRS, CDR2 YFSETQ. Trimming shortened V by 1 base and J by 5 bases, and 12 bases separated the two germline ends. Drawing the rest from reference TRBV5-1 and TRBJ2-2, the complete variable domain is KAGVTQTPRYLIKTRGQQVTLSCSPISGHRSVSWYQQTPGQGLQFLFEYFSETQRNKGNFPGRFSGRQFSNSRSEMNVSTLELGDSALYLCASSLTGPGTGELFFGEGSRLTVL.

Written as DNA, the CDR3 is TGTGCCAGCAGCGTAGGAGGGTCATACACAGATACGCAGTATTTT. Translated, it gives CASSVGGSYTDTQYF. The genes are TRBV9 and TRBJ2-3, with D possibly matching TRBD2 (5 bases). From germline, CDR1 is SGDLS and CDR2 YYNGEE. Trimming took 0 bases from V and 2 from J, leaving 10 bases between them. The CDR3 length is 15 residues. Variable domain in full (rest from reference TRBV9 and TRBJ2-3): DSGVTQTPKHLITATGQRVTLRCSPRSGDLSVYWYQQSLDQGLQFLIQYYNGEERAKGNILERFSAQQFPDLHSELNLSSLELGDSALYFCASSVGGSYTDTQYFGPGTRLTVL.

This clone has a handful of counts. The chain's CDR3 is CASTPWAGEETQYF. The CDR3 DNA sequence: TGTGCCAGCACTCCCTGGGCAGGCGAAGAGACCCAGTACTTC. The chain recombines TRBV27 with TRBJ2-5; D is uncertain. V lost 7 bases and J 3 bases, leaving 15 bases between the germline ends. Germline V gene sequence: CDR1 MNHEY, CDR2 SMNVEV (reference sequence). This CDR3 spans 14 amino acids.

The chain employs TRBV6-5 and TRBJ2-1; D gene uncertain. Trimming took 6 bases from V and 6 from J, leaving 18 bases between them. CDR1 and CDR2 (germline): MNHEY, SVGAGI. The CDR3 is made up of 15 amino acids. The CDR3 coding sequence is TGTGCCAGCAGCAATTTTGTACAGCCGTTCAATGAGCAGTTCTTC. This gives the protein CASSNFVQPFNEQFF.

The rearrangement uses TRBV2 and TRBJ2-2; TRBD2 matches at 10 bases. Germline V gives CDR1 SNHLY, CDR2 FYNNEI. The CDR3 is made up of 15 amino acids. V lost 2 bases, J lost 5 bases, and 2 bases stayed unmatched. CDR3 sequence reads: CASSELAGATGELFF. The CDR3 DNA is TGTGCCAGCAGTGAACTAGCGGGAGCTACCGGGGAGCTGTTTTTT.

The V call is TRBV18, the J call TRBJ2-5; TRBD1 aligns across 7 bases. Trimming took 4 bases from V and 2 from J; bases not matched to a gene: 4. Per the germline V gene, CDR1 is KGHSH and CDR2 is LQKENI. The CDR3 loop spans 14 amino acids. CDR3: CASSLSTGQETQYF. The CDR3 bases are TGTGCCAGCTCACTTTCGACAGGGCAAGAGACCCAGTACTTC.

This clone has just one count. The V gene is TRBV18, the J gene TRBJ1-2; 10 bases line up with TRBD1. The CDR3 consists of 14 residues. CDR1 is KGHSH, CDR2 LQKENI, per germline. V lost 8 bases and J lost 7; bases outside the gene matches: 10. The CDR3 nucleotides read TGTGCCAGCGAAGAGACAGGGGGCGCGGCTGGCTACACCTTC. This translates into CASEETGGAAGYTF. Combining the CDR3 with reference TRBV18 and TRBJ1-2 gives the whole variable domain NAGVMQNPRHLVRRRGQEARLRCSPMKGHSHVYWYRQLPEEGLKFMVYLQKENIIDESGMPKERFSAEFPKEGPSILRIQQVVRGDSAAYFCASEETGGAAGYTFGSGTRLTVV.

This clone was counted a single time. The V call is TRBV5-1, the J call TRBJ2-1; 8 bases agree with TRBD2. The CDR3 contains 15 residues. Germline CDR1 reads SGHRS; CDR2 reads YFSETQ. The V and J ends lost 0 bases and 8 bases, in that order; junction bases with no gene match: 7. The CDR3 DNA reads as TGCGCCAGCAGCTTGGCGGGAGGGCCCTGGGATGAGCAGTTCTTC. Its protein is CASSLAGGPWDEQFF.

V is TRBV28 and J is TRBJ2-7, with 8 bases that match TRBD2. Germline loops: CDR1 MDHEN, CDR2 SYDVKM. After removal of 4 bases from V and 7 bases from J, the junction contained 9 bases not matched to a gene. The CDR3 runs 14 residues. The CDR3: CASSSPSREGEQYF. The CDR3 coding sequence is TGTGCCAGCAGTTCGCCATCACGGGAGGGGGAGCAGTACTTC.

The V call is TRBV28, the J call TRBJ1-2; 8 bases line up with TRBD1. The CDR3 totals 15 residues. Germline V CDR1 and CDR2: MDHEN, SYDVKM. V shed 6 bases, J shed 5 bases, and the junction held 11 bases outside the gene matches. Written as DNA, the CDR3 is TGTGCCAGCAGGCGCCGGACAGGGAATCTGTATGGCTACACCTTC. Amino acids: CASRRRTGNLYGYTF.

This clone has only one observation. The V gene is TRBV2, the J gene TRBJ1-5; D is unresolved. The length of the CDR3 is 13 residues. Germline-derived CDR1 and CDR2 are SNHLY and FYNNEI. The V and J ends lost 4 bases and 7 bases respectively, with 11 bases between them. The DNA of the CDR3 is TGTGCCAGCAGTGGTGGGGAGAGGCAGCCCCAGCATTTT. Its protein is CASSGGERQPQHF.

This CDR3 reads CASSMTASNQPQHF. For the CDR3, the DNA is TGTGCCAGTAGTATGACAGCCAGCAATCAGCCCCAGCATTTT. The chain carries TRBV19 and TRBJ1-5; maybe TRBD1 (5 bases). CDR1 and CDR2 (germline): LNHDA, SQIVND (reference sequence). The CDR3 is 14 amino acids. Trimming left V 3 bases short and J 1 base short, with 7 bases between.

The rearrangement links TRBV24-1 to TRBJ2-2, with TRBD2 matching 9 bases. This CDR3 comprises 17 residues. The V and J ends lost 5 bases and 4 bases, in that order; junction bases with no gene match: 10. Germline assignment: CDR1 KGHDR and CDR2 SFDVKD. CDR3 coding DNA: TGTGCCACCAGTGGGGAGGCTAGCGGGAAAACCACCGGGGAGCTGTTTTTT. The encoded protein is CATSGEASGKTTGELFF.

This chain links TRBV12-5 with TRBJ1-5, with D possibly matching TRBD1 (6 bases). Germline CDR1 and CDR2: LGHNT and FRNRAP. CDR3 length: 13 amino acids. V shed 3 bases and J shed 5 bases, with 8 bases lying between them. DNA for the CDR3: TGTGCTAGTGGTTTCAACAGGGATCAGCCCCAGCATTTT. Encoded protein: CASGFNRDQPQHF.

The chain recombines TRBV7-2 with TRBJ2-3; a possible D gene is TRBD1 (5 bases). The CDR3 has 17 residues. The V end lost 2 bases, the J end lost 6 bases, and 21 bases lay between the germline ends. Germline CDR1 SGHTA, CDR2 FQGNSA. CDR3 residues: CASSLIGPRGGTDTQYF. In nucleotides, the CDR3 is TGTGCCAGCAGCTTAATAGGACCTAGGGGCGGAACGGATACGCAGTATTTT. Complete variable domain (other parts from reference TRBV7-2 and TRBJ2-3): GAGVSQSPSNKVTEKGKDVELRCDPISGHTALYWYRQSLGQGLEFLIYFQGNSAPDKSGLPSDRFSAERTGGSVSTLTIQRTQQEDSAVYLCASSLIGPRGGTDTQYFGPGTRLTVL.

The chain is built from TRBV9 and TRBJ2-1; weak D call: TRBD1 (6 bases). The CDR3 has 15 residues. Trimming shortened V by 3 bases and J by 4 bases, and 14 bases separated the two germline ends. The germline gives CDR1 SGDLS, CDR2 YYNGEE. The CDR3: CASSAPGTLYNEQFF. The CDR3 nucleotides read TGTGCCAGCAGCGCCCCCGGGACACTATACAATGAGCAGTTCTTC.

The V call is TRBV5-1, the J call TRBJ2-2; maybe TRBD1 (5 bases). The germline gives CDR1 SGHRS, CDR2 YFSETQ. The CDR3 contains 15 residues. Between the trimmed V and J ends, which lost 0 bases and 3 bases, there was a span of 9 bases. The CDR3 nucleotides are TGCGCCAGCAGCTTGGGGGGCGCGTACACCGGGGAGCTGTTTTTT. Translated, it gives CASSLGGAYTGELFF.

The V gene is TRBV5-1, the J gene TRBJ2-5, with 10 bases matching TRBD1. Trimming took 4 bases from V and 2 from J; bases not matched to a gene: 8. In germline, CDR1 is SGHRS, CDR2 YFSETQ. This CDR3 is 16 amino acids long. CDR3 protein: CASSPHGTGVQETQYF. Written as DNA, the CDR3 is TGCGCCAGCAGCCCGCACGGGACAGGGGTACAAGAGACCCAGTACTTC.

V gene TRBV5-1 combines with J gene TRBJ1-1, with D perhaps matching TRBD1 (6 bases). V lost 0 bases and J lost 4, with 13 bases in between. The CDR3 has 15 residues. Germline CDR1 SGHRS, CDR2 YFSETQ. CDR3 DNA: TGCGCCAGCAGCTTGGACTCCGGGGGGCGCACTGAAGCTTTCTTT. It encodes CASSLDSGGRTEAFF.

The CDR3, as DNA: TGCAGCGCTACGACAGGGGGCGGTTACGAGCAGTACTTC. It translates to CSATTGGGYEQYF. The chain combines TRBV29-1 with TRBJ2-7; 10 bases line up with TRBD1. CDR1 SQVTM and CDR2 ANQGSEA come from the germline V gene. The trim removed 7 bases at V and 4 bases at J, leaving 7 bases unmatched. This CDR3 contains 13 residues.

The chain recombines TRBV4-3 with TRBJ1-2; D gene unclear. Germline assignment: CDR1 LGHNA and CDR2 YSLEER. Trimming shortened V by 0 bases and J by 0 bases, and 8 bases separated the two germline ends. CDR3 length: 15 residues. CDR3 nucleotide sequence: TGCGCCAGCAGCCAAGATCTTCTAGCTAACTATGGCTACACCTTC. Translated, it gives CASSQDLLANYGYTF.

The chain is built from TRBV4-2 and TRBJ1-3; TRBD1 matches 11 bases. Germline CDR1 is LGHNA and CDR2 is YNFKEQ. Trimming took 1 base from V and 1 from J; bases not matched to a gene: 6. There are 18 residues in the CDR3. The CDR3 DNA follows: TGTGCCAGCAGCCAAGGGGCCGGGACAGGGGGATCTGGAAACACCATATATTTT. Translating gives CASSQGAGTGGSGNTIYF.

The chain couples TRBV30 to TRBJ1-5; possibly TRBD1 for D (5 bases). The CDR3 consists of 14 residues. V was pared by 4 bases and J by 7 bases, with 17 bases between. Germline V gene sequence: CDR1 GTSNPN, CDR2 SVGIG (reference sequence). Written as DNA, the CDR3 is TGTGCCTGGAATTGGGGGGGGGTACGGCAGCCCCAGCATTTT. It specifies CAWNWGGVRQPQHF.

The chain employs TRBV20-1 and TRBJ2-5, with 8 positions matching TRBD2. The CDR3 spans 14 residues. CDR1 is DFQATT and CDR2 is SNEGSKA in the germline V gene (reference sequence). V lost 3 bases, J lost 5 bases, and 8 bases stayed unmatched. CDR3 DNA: TGCAGTGCTAGTTTCCGGGAGGGGTATGAGACCCAGTACTTC. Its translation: CSASFREGYETQYF.